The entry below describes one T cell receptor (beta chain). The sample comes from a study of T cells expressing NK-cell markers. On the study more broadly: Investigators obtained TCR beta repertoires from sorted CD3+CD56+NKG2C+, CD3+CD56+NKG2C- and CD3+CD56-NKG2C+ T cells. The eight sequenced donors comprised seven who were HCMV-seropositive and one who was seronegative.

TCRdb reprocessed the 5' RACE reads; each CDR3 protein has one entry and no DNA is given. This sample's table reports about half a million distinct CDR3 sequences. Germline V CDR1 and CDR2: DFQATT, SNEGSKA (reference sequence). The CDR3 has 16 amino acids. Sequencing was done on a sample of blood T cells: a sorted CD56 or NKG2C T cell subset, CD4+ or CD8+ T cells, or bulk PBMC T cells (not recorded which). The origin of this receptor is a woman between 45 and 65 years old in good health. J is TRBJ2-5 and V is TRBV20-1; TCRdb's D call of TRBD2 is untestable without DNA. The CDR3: CSARDRLAGGQETQYF.